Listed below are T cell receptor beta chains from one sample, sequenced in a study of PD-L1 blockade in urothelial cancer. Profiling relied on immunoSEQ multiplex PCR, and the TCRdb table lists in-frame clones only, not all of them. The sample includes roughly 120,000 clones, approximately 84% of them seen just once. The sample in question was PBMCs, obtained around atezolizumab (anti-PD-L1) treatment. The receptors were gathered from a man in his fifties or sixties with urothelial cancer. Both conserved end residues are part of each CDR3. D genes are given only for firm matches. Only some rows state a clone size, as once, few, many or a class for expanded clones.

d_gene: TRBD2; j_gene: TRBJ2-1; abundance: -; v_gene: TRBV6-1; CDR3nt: TGTGCCAGCAGTGTTATGGGGACTAGCGGATACAATGAGCAGTTCTTC; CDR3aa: CASSVMGTSGYNEQFF
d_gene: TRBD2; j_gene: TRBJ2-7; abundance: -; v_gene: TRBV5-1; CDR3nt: TGCGCCAGCAGCCAGGGACTAGCGGGTAGCGAGCAGTACTTC; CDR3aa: CASSQGLAGSEQYF
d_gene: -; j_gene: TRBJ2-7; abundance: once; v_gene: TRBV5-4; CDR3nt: TGTGCCAGCAGCTTGCGTTTAGAACCCTACGAGCAGTACTTC; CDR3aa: CASSLRLEPYEQYF
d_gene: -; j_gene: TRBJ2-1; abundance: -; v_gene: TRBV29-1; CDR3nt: TGCAGCGTTTACTCCAGGGGCAATGAGCAGTTCTTC; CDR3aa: CSVYSRGNEQFF
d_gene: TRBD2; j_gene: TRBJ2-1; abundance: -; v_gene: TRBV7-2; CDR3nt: TGTGCCAGCAGCTTAGCGAGACTAGCGGGAGTTGAGCAGTTCTTC; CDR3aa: CASSLARLAGVEQFF
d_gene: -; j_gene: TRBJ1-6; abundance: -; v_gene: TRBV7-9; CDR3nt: TGTGCCAGCAGTGCGGGGGCAGGTAATTCACCCCTCCACTTT; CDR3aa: CASSAGAGNSPLHF
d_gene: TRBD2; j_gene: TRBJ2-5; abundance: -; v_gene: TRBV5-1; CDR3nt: TGCGCCAGCAGCTTGAGGGGAGGGGTCCAAGAGACCCAGTACTTC; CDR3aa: CASSLRGGVQETQYF
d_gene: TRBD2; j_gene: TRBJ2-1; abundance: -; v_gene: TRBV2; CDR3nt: TGTGCCAGTTCCGGGACTAGCGGGAATGAGCAGTTCTTC; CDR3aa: CASSGTSGNEQFF
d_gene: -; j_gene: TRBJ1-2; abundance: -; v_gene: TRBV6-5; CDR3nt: TGTGCCAGCAGACTCAAGCCTGGGGGCGCCTATGGCTACACCTTC; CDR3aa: CASRLKPGGAYGYTF
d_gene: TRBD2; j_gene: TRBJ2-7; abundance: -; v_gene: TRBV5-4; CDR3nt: TGTGCCAGCAGCTTGGCCATGGGGGGGACCTCCTACGAGCAGTACTTC; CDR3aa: CASSLAMGGTSYEQYF
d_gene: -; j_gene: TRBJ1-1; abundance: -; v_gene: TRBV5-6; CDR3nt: TGTGCCAGCAGCTTGTTCAGGGGAATGAACACTGAAGCTTTCTTT; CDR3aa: CASSLFRGMNTEAFF
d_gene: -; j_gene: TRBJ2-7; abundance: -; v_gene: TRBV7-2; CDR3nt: TGTGCCAGCAGCTTAAAAGGCTCGCTAGCGATCCACGAGCAGTACTTC; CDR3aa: CASSLKGSLAIHEQYF
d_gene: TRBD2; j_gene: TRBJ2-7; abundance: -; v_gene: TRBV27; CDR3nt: TGTGCCAGCAGTTTTCTAGCGGGAGGGGGTCGCTACGAGCAGTACTTC; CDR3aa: CASSFLAGGGRYEQYF
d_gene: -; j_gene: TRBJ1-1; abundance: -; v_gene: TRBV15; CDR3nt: TGTGCCACTCTTCCCTTGTCAGGGGCCATCACTGAAGCTTTCTTT; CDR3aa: CATLPLSGAITEAFF
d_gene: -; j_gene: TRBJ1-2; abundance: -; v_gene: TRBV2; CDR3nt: TGTGCCAGCAGTGAAGCTAGGGGGTTGGGCTACACCTTC; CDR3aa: CASSEARGLGYTF
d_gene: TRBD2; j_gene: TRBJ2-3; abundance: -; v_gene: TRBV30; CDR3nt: TGTGCCTGGAGTTCCGGCGGGAGGGCCACAGATACGCAGTATTTT; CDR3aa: CAWSSGGRATDTQYF
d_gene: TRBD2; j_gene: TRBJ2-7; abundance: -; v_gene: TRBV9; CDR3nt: TGTGCCAGCAGCGTAGGGTTTGCGGGAGGCGCCGAGCAGTACTTC; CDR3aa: CASSVGFAGGAEQYF
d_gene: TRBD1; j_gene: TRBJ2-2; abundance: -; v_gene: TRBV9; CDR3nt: TGTGCCAGCGAGCCTTATGGGACAGGGGGTGCCGGGGAGCTGTTTTTT; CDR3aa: CASEPYGTGGAGELFF
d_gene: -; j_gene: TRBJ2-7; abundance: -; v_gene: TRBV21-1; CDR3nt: TGTGCCAGCAGCAAAACCCCTAGCGATGCCATATCCTACGAGCAGTACTTC; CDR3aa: CASSKTPSDAISYEQYF
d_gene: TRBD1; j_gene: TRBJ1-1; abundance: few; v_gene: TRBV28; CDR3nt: TGTGCCAGCAGTTTACAGACAGGGGGAGAGGCTTTCTTT; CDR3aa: CASSLQTGGEAFF
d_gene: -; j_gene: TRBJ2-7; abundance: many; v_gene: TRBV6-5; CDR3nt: TGTGCCAGCAGTCCCAAAGGCGGGTCCTACGAGCAGTACTTC; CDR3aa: CASSPKGGSYEQYF
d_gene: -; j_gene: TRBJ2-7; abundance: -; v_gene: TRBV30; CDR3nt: TGTGCCTGGAGTGGCGCTCGCGACGAGCAGTACTTC; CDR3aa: CAWSGARDEQYF
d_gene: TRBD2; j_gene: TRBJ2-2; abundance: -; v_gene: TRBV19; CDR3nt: TGTGCCAGTCTTAGCGGGAGCGGAGCCGGGGAGCTGTTTTTT; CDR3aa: CASLSGSGAGELFF
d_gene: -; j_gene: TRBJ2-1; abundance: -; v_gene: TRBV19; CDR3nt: TGTGCCAGTTCCCCCCGGAGGATGTATGAGCAGTTCTTC; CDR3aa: CASSPRRMYEQFF
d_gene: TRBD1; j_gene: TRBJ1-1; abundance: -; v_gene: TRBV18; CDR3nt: TGTGCCAGCTCACCACCGATGGGACAGGCTAGGGCTTTCTTT; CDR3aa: CASSPPMGQARAFF
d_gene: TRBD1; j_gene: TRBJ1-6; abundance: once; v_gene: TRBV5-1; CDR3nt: TGCGCCAGCAGCTTGGAGGACAGGCCGCCCCTCCACTTT; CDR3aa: CASSLEDRPPLHF
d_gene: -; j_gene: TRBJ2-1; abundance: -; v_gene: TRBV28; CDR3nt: TGTGCCAGCAGCCCCAGTTACAATGAGCAGTTCTTC; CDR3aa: CASSPSYNEQFF
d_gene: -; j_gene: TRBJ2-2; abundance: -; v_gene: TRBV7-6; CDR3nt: TGTGCCAGCAGCTTAGGGACAAATACAAAAGCGAACACCGGGGAGCTGTTTTTT; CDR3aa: CASSLGTNTKANTGELFF
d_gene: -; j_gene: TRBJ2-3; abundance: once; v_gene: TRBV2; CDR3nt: TGTGCCAGCAGTGGGGTCGCGGGACCCGGCACAGATACGCAGTATTTT; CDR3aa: CASSGVAGPGTDTQYF
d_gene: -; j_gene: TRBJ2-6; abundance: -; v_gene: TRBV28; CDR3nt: TGTGCCAGCAGTTTACAGTCTGGGGCCAACGTCCTGACTTTC; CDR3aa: CASSLQSGANVLTF
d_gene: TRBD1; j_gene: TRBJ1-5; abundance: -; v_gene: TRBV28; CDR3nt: TGTGCCATCCTGACAGGGATTAGCAATCAGCCCCAGCATTTT; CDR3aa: CAILTGISNQPQHF
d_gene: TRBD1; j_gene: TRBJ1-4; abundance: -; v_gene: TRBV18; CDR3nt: TGTGCCAGCTCACAAAGCCAACCGGGACAGAGTGAAAAACTGTTTTTT; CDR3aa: CASSQSQPGQSEKLFF
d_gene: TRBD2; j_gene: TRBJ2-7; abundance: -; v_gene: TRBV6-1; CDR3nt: TGTGCCAGCAGTGGGCCAGCGGGAAGCGAGCAGTACTTC; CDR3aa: CASSGPAGSEQYF
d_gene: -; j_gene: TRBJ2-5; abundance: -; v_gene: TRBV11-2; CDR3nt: TGTGCCAGCAGCCACGGGATGGTAGAGACCCAGTACTTC; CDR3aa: CASSHGMVETQYF
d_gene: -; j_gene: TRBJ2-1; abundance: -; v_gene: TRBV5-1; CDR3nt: TGCGCCAGCAGCCTCACTACCAATGAGCAGTTCTTC; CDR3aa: CASSLTTNEQFF
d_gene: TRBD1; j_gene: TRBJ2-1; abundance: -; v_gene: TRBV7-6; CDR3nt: TGTGCCAGCAGCTCGACAGGGAGCTCCTACAATGAGCAGTTCTTC; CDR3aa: CASSSTGSSYNEQFF
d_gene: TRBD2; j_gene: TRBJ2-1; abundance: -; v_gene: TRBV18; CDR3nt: TGTGCCAGCTCACCACAGGGACTAGCGGGAGGGAATGAGCAGTTCTTC; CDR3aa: CASSPQGLAGGNEQFF
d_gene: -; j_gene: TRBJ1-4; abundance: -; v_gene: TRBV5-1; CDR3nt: TGCGCCAGCAGCTGGGAGCTTGGAGACGGGGTATCACTGTTTTTT; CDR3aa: CASSWELGDGVSLFF
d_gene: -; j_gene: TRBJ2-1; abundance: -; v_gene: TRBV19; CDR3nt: TGTGCCAGTAGTATTTCTAGCGGACAGAATTACAATGAGCAGTTCTTC; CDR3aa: CASSISSGQNYNEQFF
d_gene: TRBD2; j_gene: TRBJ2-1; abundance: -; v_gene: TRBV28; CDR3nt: TGTGCCAGCAGCCCTGGACTAGCGGGAGACAATGAGCAGTTCTTC; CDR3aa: CASSPGLAGDNEQFF
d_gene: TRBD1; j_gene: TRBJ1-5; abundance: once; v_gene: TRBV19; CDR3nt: TGTGCCAGTAGTAGGGGGACAGGGCTTCAGCCCCAGCATTTT; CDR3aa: CASSRGTGLQPQHF
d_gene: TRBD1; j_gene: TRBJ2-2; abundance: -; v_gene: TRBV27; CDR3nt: TGTGCCAGCAGACAGGGGGCTACCTCCACCGGGGAGCTGTTTTTT; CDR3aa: CASRQGATSTGELFF
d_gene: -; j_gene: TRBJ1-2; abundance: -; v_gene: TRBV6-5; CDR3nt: TGTGCCAGCAGTGCCCGGGGGGGTGAAACCTTC; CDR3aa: CASSARGGETF
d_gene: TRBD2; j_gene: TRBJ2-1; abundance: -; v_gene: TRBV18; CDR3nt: TGTGCCAGCTCACCAGACCAAGCTAGCGGAAACCTCTTC; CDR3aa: CASSPDQASGNLF
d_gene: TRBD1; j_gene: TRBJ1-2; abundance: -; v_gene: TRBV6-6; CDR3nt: TGTGCCAGCAGTTACTCCGGACAGGCCGATTTCTATGGCTACACCTTC; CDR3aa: CASSYSGQADFYGYTF
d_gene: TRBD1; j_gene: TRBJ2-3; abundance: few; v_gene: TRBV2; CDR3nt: TGTGCCAGCAGTCAATGGACAGGGAGCACAGATACGCAGTATTTT; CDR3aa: CASSQWTGSTDTQYF
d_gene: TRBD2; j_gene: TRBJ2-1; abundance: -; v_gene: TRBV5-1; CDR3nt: TGCGCCAGCAGTTTTCTAGCGGCAAACTACAATGAGCAGTTCTTC; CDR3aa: CASSFLAANYNEQFF
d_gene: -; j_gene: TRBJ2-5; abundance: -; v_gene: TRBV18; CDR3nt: TGTGCCAGCTCGCCGACAGGAATAGAGACCCAGTACTTC; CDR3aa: CASSPTGIETQYF
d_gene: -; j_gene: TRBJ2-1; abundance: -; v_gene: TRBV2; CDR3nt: TGTGCCAGCAGGTTACAGGGAACGGGTGAGCAGTTCTTC; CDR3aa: CASRLQGTGEQFF